One and the same sample provided the 13 T cell receptor beta chains below, sequenced in a study of technical replicates of blood from a handful of donors. Libraries were prepared by immunoSEQ multiplex PCR; TCRdb keeps only in-frame clonotypes and omits some of them. Of around 85,000 clones listed, about 93% were seen once; the top ten hold 0.2% to 0.3%. The material sequenced was T cells isolated from PBMCs. These receptors originate from a human donor in good health.

In its sample, this clone was seen once. The chain couples TRBV28 to TRBJ2-2, with D maybe TRBD1 (6 bases). The CDR3 spans 14 residues. CDR1 is MDHEN and CDR2 is SYDVKM in the germline V gene. V lost 10 bases and J 3 bases, leaving 15 bases between the germline ends. The CDR3 DNA sequence: TGTGCCACCTTCAGGGGAACGGACACCGGGGAGCTGTTTTTT. Translating it yields CATFRGTDTGELFF.

The J gene is TRBJ1-2, the V gene TRBV11-3, with D unresolved. Trimming cost V 4 bases and J 4 bases, with 7 bases left between them. The length of the CDR3 is 12 residues. Germline CDR1 and CDR2: SGHNT and YENEEA. The CDR3 DNA follows: TGTGCCAGCAGCTATCGGGTCTATGGCTACACCTTC. Protein sequence: CASSYRVYGYTF. The variable domain in full, with the rest retrieved from reference TRBV11-3 and TRBJ1-2, is EAGVVQSPRYKIIEKKQPVAFWCNPISGHNTLYWYLQNLGQGPELLIRYENEEAVDDSQLPKDRFSAERLKGVDSTLKIQPAELGDSAVYLCASSYRVYGYTFGSGTRLTVV.

The chain couples TRBV5-5 to TRBJ1-5; D is unresolved. Germline V gene lookup returns CDR1 SGHKS and CDR2 YYEKEE (reference sequence). The CDR3 is 16 residues long. Trimming stripped 1 base from V and 3 bases from J, with 14 bases between. Here the CDR3 reads CASSLRFETVNQPQHF. The CDR3 nucleotides read TGTGCCAGCAGCTTGCGATTCGAAACAGTCAATCAGCCCCAGCATTTT.

The V call is TRBV28, the J call TRBJ1-5; 7 nucleotides align to TRBD1. This CDR3 has 16 amino acids. Germline CDR1 and CDR2: MDHEN and SYDVKM. Trimming took 5 bases from V and 0 from J; bases not matched to a gene: 7. The CDR3 bases are TGTGCCAGCAGTCCCGCGGGACAGCTTAGCAATCAGCCCCAGCATTTT. It codes for CASSPAGQLSNQPQHF. Full variable domain (rest looked up from reference TRBV28 and TRBJ1-5): DVKVTQSSRYLVKRTGEKVFLECVQDMDHENMFWYRQDPGLGLRLIYFSYDVKMKEKGDIPEGYSVSREKKERFSLILESASTNQTSMYLCASSPAGQLSNQPQHFGDGTRLSIL.

This chain uses TRBV7-8 with TRBJ2-3; 9 bases match TRBD2. Per germline, CDR1 SGHVS and CDR2 FQNEAQ. The V and J ends lost 2 bases and 2 bases, in that order; junction bases with no gene match: 5. The CDR3 sequence is 16 residues long. The CDR3 DNA is TGTGCCAGCAGCTTATTAGCGGGGGACCCCACAGATACGCAGTATTTT. It translates to CASSLLAGDPTDTQYF.

The rearrangement joins TRBV28 to TRBJ2-6; TRBD2 matches 7 bases. CDR1 is MDHEN, CDR2 SYDVKM, per germline. J was trimmed by 6 bases and V by 1 base; bases with no gene match: 18. CDR3 length: 20 amino acids. CDR3 bases: TGTGCCAGCAGTTTATTTCGCCGCTTTTCGCGGGGGTCGCCGGCCAACGTCCTGACTTTC. Protein sequence: CASSLFRRFSRGSPANVLTF.

This chain connects TRBV2 to TRBJ1-2; TRBD1 is a possible D gene (5 bases). V lost 6 bases, J lost 0 bases, and 14 bases lay in between. The CDR3 spans 15 residues. CDR1 and CDR2 (germline): SNHLY, FYNNEI. CDR3 coding DNA: TGTGCCAGCAGCTCAGGGAATGTCGCTAACTATGGCTACACCTTC. This translates into CASSSGNVANYGYTF. Combining the CDR3 with reference TRBV2 and TRBJ1-2 gives the whole variable domain EPEVTQTPSHQVTQMGQEVILRCVPISNHLYFYWYRQILGQKVEFLVSFYNNEISEKSEIFDDQFSVERPDGSNFTLKIRSTKLEDSAMYFCASSSGNVANYGYTFGSGTRLTVV.

The V and J genes are TRBV4-1 and TRBJ2-7, with 8 bases identical to TRBD2. Losses at the gene ends were 0 bases for V and 3 bases for J; bases not matched to a gene: 13. This CDR3 contains 18 residues. CDR1 is MGHRA, CDR2 YSYEKL, per germline. CDR3 in amino acids: CASSQDPRRSGSDYEQYF. As DNA, the CDR3 is TGCGCCAGCAGCCAAGACCCCCGCCGGAGCGGGAGTGACTACGAGCAGTACTTC.

The chain links TRBV5-1 to TRBJ2-7; 9 bases agree with TRBD2. This CDR3 has 16 residues. CDR1 is SGHRS and CDR2 is YFSETQ in the germline V gene. Unmatched junction bases numbered 12, after V lost 3 bases and J lost 5 bases. CDR3 sequence (DNA): TGCGCCAGCAGCTCCAGTCCCGGGACTAGCAGGAACGAGCAGTACTTC. Protein: CASSSSPGTSRNEQYF.

The rearrangement joins TRBV6-5 to TRBJ1-1, with D possibly being TRBD1 (6 bases). CDR1 is MNHEY and CDR2 is SVGAGI in the germline V gene. Trimming stripped 2 bases from V and 3 bases from J, with 13 bases between. The CDR3 covers 15 residues. The CDR3 loop is CASSYLRGAYTEAFF. In DNA, the CDR3 is TGTGCCAGCAGTTACCTACGGGGGGCATACACTGAAGCTTTCTTT.

This clone was picked up one time. The gene calls are TRBV2 and TRBJ1-1; 10 bases are shared with TRBD1. Germline V gives CDR1 SNHLY, CDR2 FYNNEI. CDR3 length equals 16 residues. Trimming took 6 bases from V and 3 from J; bases not matched to a gene: 10. The chain's CDR3 is CASRPPRDRGDTEAFF. In nucleotides, the CDR3 is TGTGCCAGCAGACCCCCCCGGGACAGGGGAGACACTGAAGCTTTCTTT.

CDR3 bases: TGTGCCAGCAGTGCCTTCGAGCACGAGCAGTACTTC. This encodes CASSAFEHEQYF. The chain has TRBV28 and TRBJ2-7, with D unclear. There are 12 residues in the CDR3. The V gene's germline CDR1 is MDHEN and CDR2 SYDVKM. Trimming took 5 bases from V and 5 from J, leaving 10 bases between them. Full variable domain (missing parts from reference TRBV28 and TRBJ2-7): DVKVTQSSRYLVKRTGEKVFLECVQDMDHENMFWYRQDPGLGLRLIYFSYDVKMKEKGDIPEGYSVSREKKERFSLILESASTNQTSMYLCASSAFEHEQYFGPGTRLTVT.

The chain couples TRBV2 to TRBJ2-5, with D possibly TRBD2 on 5 matching bases. V was cut by 7 bases and J by 3 bases, with 12 bases left in between. CDR3 length equals 13 residues. Germline V gene sequence: CDR1 SNHLY, CDR2 FYNNEI. CDR3 in DNA: TGTGCCAGCACCCAGTCGGGGAAAGAGACCCAGTACTTC. It codes for CASTQSGKETQYF.